The present T cell receptor beta chain was sequenced within a study of cytomegalovirus exposure and HLA in healthy donors. The study, taken as a whole, reports: More clonal expansion characterized HLA-associated TCR beta chains than equally common others in a later analysis. A later analysis found common viral pathogens apparently linked to several of the most significant clusters.

Germline V gene data show CDR1 as SGHNT and CDR2 as YENEEA. The V segment lost 1 base and the J segment 8 bases; nucleotides outside the gene matches: 7. This CDR3 is 15 amino acids long. Primers for the PCR totalled 60 Vbeta and 13 Jbeta. Assay used: immunoSEQ multiplex PCR; TCRdb lists only in-frame clones, some missing. The sample consists of some 180,000 clones, over 65% of them appearing once. This clone appeared a few times. Its antigen is as yet unknown. The rearrangement joins TRBV11-3 to TRBJ2-1, with TRBD2 matching over 8 bases. This sequence was found in a woman aged 55-69 years in good health and CMV-seropositive. Sequencing was performed on PBMCs. CDR3 amino acids: CASSLAAGGSHEQFF. The CDR3 nucleotides read TGTGCCAGCAGCTTAGCTGCGGGAGGAAGTCATGAGCAGTTCTTC.